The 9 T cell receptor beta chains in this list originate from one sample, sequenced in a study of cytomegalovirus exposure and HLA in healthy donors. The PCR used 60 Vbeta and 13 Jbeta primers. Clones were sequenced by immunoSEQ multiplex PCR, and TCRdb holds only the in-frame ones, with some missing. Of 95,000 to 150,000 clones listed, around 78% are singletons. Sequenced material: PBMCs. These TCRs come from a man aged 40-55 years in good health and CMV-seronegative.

The CDR3 protein is CASSQDLGTGNYEQYF. CDR3 bases: TGCGCCAGCAGCCAAGATTTAGGGACAGGGAACTACGAGCAGTACTTC. The chain recombines TRBV4-3 with TRBJ2-7, with TRBD1 matching over 9 bases. V lost 0 bases, J lost 3 bases, and 6 bases stayed unmatched. The CDR3 is 16 residues long. CDR1 is LGHNA and CDR2 is YSLEER in the germline V gene.

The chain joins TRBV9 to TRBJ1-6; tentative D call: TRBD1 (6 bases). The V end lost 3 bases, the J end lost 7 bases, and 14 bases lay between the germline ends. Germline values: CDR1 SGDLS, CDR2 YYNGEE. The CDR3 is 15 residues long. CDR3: CASSAGNRDNSPLHF. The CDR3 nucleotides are TGTGCCAGCAGCGCGGGGAACAGGGACAATTCACCCCTCCACTTT.

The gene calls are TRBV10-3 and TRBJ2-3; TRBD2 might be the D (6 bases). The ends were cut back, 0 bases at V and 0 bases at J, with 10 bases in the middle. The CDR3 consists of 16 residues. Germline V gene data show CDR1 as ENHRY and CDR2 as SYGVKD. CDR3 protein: CAISESGGVSTDTQYF. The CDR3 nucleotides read TGTGCCATCAGTGAGTCTGGCGGGGTAAGCACAGATACGCAGTATTTT.

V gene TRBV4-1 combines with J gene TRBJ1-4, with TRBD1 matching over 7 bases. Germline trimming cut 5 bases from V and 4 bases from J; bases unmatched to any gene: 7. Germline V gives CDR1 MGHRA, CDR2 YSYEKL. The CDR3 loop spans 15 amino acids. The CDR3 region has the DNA TGCGCCAGCAGCTCCGCACAGGGGATTAATGAAAAACTGTTTTTT. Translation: CASSSAQGINEKLFF.

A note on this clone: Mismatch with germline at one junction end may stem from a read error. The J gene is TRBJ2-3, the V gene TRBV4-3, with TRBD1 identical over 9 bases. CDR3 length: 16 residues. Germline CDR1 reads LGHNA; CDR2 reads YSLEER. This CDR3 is CANSQDTGGRTDTQYF. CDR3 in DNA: TGCGCCAACAGCCAAGATACAGGGGGCCGCACAGATACGCAGTATTTT.

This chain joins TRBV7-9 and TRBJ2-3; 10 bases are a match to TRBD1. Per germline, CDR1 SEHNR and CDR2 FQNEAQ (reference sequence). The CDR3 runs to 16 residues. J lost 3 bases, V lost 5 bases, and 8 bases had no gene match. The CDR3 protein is CASSARAGQGTDTQYF. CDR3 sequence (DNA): TGTGCCAGCAGCGCTAGAGCGGGACAGGGGACAGATACGCAGTATTTT.

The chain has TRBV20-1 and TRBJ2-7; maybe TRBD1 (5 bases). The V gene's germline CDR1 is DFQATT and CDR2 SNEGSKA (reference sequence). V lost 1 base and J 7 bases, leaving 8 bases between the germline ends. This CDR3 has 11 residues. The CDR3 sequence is CSARVKGEQYF. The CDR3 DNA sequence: TGCAGTGCTAGAGTAAAGGGGGAGCAGTACTTC.

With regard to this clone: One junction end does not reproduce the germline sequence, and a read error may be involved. The CDR3 region is CANSVGGGEAFF. The CDR3 nucleotides are TGTGCCAATAGTGTCGGGGGGGGTGAAGCTTTCTTT. V and J are TRBV19 and TRBJ1-1; D might be TRBD1 (5 bases). The CDR3 loop spans 12 amino acids. The germline V gene encodes CDR1 LNHDA and CDR2 SQIVND (reference sequence).

CDR3 DNA: TGTGCCAGCAGCTTAGCGGGACACTACGAGCAGTACTTC. This translates into CASSLAGHYEQYF. This chain links TRBV7-9 with TRBJ2-7; D might be TRBD1 (6 bases). V gave up 0 bases and J gave up 3 bases, with 6 bases separating them. The germline gives CDR1 SEHNR, CDR2 FQNEAQ (reference sequence). CDR3 size: 13 residues.